The 10 T cell receptor beta chains listed next were all sequenced from one sample in a study of CD8+ T cells in alopecia areata. In each case, RNA was isolated and then reverse transcribed into cDNA as the sequencing template. Using immunoSEQ multiplex PCR, the repertoire was profiled, and TCRdb retains in-frame clones only, with some absent. The sample lists 150,000 to 200,000 clones, about half occurring once. The treatment denotes: oral pan-JAK inhibitor, 5-10 mg twice daily. The sample consisted of CD8+ T cells sorted from blood, taken at week 52, from a patient treated with tofacitinib. These receptors originate from a human donor with alopecia areata.

The V call is TRBV5-1, the J call TRBJ2-6, with no clear D. This CDR3 comprises 17 residues. V was shortened by 0 bases and J by 0 bases, with 10 bases between the two germline ends. Per germline, CDR1 SGHRS and CDR2 YFSETQ. Here the CDR3 reads CASSLGSTYSGANVLTF. The CDR3 DNA follows: TGCGCCAGCAGCTTGGGCAGTACCTACTCTGGGGCCAACGTCCTGACTTTC.

The chain uses TRBV7-8 and TRBJ1-5, with TRBD1 as a possible D gene (6 bases). Trimming pared 4 bases from V and 2 bases from J, leaving 18 bases between. Per germline, CDR1 SGHVS and CDR2 FQNEAQ. This CDR3 region has 17 residues. The CDR3: CASSSWGQAQGNQPQHF. The CDR3 bases are TGTGCCAGCAGCTCGTGGGGGCAGGCCCAAGGCAATCAGCCCCAGCATTTT.

This clone was found a few times. The chain carries TRBV7-2 and TRBJ2-1; D is undetermined. Trimming took off 0 bases at V and 8 bases at J, with 5 bases between the two ends. In germline, CDR1 is SGHTA, CDR2 FQGNSA. The CDR3 contains 12 residues. For the CDR3, the DNA is TGTGCCAGCAGCTTAGCCCGCCATGAGCAGTTCTTC. As protein: CASSLARHEQFF.

The chain uses TRBV15 and TRBJ2-7, with TRBD2 identical over 8 bases. CDR3 length equals 16 residues. The germline gives CDR1 LNHNV, CDR2 YYDKDF (reference sequence). V shed 1 base, J shed 3 bases, and the junction held 8 bases outside the gene matches. Written as DNA, the CDR3 is TGTGCCACCAGCAGAGTGGCACTAGCGGCGGACTACGAGCAGTACTTC. It codes for CATSRVALAADYEQYF.

There are a few counts of this clone. This sequence joins TRBV18 and TRBJ2-7; D unclear. Germline V gene sequence: CDR1 KGHSH, CDR2 LQKENI. The CDR3 extends over 14 amino acids. V was clipped by 3 bases and J by 0 bases, with 9 bases between them. The CDR3 DNA reads as TGTGCCAGCTCACCTAAAGTCAGCTCCTACGAGCAGTACTTC. Protein: CASSPKVSSYEQYF.

The chain has TRBV7-8 and TRBJ1-2; D is undetermined. V was shortened by 2 bases and J by 0 bases, with 10 bases between the two germline ends. The length of the CDR3 is 15 residues. From germline, CDR1 is SGHVS and CDR2 FQNEAQ. The DNA of the CDR3 is TGTGCCAGCAGCTTAATGGGGAGGGCTAACTATGGCTACACCTTC. Protein sequence: CASSLMGRANYGYTF.

The chain employs TRBV30 and TRBJ1-1, with D unclear. The length of the CDR3 is 15 residues. Between the trimmed V and J ends, which lost 4 bases and 5 bases, there was a span of 20 bases. Per germline, CDR1 GTSNPN and CDR2 SVGIG (reference sequence). This CDR3 is CAWNPIGVGPTEAFF. The CDR3 bases are TGTGCCTGGAACCCAATAGGAGTAGGTCCGACTGAAGCTTTCTTT.

This clone was counted a few times. This chain's CDR3 is CASSPTGVYEQYF. CDR3 DNA sequence: TGTGCCAGCAGCCCGACAGGAGTCTACGAGCAGTACTTC. The V call is TRBV5-6, the J call TRBJ2-7; weak D call: TRBD1 (6 bases). The ends were cut back, 4 bases at V and 3 bases at J, with 11 bases in the middle. CDR3 length: 13 residues. Germline CDR1 reads SGHDT; CDR2 reads YYEEEE.

The chain employs TRBV9 and TRBJ1-2; D not certain. CDR1 is SGDLS, CDR2 YYNGEE, per germline. V dropped 0 bases and J dropped 5 bases, with 23 bases sitting between them. This CDR3 is built from 18 residues. The chain's CDR3 is CASSVGNPGATFTYGYTF. CDR3 nucleotide sequence: TGTGCCAGCAGCGTAGGAAACCCGGGAGCTACATTTACTTATGGCTACACCTTC. Full variable domain (remainder filled in from reference TRBV9 and TRBJ1-2): DSGVTQTPKHLITATGQRVTLRCSPRSGDLSVYWYQQSLDQGLQFLIQYYNGEERAKGNILERFSAQQFPDLHSELNLSSLELGDSALYFCASSVGNPGATFTYGYTFGSGTRLTVV.

The chain employs TRBV7-9 and TRBJ2-5; D gene unclear. CDR3 length: 14 amino acids. V was cut by 1 base and J by 2 bases, with 8 bases left in between. CDR1 and CDR2 from the germline V gene are SEHNR and FQNEAQ (reference sequence). The chain's CDR3 is CASSLVGRQETQYF. CDR3 bases: TGTGCCAGCAGCTTAGTCGGCAGACAAGAGACCCAGTACTTC.